A selection of T cell receptor beta chains follows, all from one sample in a study of blood T cell repertoires in COVID-19. Here immunoSEQ multiplex PCR was the method, and the copy in TCRdb shows in-frame clones only, minus some. The sample records some 330,000 clones, more than 75% being singletons. The sequenced material came from PBMCs or T cells enriched from blood (not recorded which). These receptors originate from a man aged 35 to 55 in a cohort exposed to, infected with or recovered from COVID-19 (not recorded which). The CDR3 runs from the conserved cysteine through the conserved F or W. D genes are given only for firm matches. Only part of the rows carry a size: once, few, many, or a class if the clone is expanded.

j_call | v_call | clone_size | d_call | cdr3_aa | cdr3_nt
TRBJ2-1 | TRBV25-1 | few | TRBD2 | CASTGGTRWDNEQFF | TGTGCCAGCACCGGTGGGACTAGGTGGGACAATGAGCAGTTCTTC
TRBJ2-6 | TRBV10-3 | . | . | CAISGESGANVLTF | TGTGCCATCAGTGGTGAGTCTGGGGCCAACGTCCTGACTTTC
TRBJ2-7 | TRBV19 | . | TRBD1 | CASSITGQGPEGQYF | TGTGCCAGTAGTATCACAGGACAGGGGCCCGAAGGGCAGTACTTC
TRBJ2-7 | TRBV19 | . | . | CASSMAGNSYEQYF | TGTGCCAGTAGTATGGCGGGCAACTCCTACGAGCAGTACTTC
TRBJ2-5 | TRBV7-9 | . | . | CASSKNAGAPQETQYF | TGTGCCAGCAGCAAAAACGCAGGGGCTCCCCAAGAGACCCAGTACTTC
TRBJ1-5 | TRBV7-2 | . | . | CASSLVASYSNQPQHF | TGTGCCAGCAGCTTAGTGGCATCATATAGCAATCAGCCCCAGCATTTT
TRBJ1-2 | TRBV6-4 | once | . | CASSDKAGAPRGYGYTF | TGTGCCAGCAGTGACAAGGCAGGGGCCCCCCGAGGCTATGGCTACACCTTC
TRBJ1-5 | TRBV6-1 | . | TRBD1 | CASSEGGTVTIEPQHF | TGTGCCAGCAGTGAAGGGGGGACAGTCACGATTGAGCCCCAGCATTTT
TRBJ1-2 | TRBV28 | once | . | CASSSSGTSHGYTF | TGTGCCAGCAGTAGCTCCGGGACATCACATGGCTACACCTTC
TRBJ2-7 | TRBV6-5 | . | TRBD2 | CASRKTLAGTYEQYF | TGTGCCAGCAGAAAAACACTAGCGGGGACCTACGAGCAGTACTTC
TRBJ1-6 | TRBV12-3/TRBV12-4 | . | . | CASSRGDSPLHF | TGTGCCAGCAGCCGGGGTGATTCACCCCTCCACTTT
TRBJ1-4 | TRBV19 | . | . | CASSIMGGEKLFF | TGTGCCAGTAGTATTATGGGGGGGGAAAAACTGTTTTTT
TRBJ1-1 | TRBV7-9 | . | . | CASTRRGDTEAFF | TGTGCCAGCACCAGACGGGGGGACACTGAAGCTTTCTTT
TRBJ1-1 | TRBV5-1 | . | . | CASSLVAENTEAFF | TGCGCCAGCAGCTTGGTAGCGGAGAACACTGAAGCTTTCTTT
TRBJ1-4 | TRBV28 | . | . | CASRSGIRGEKLFF | TGTGCCAGCAGATCCGGGATCAGGGGAGAAAAACTGTTTTTT
TRBJ2-1 | TRBV18 | . | TRBD1 | CASSPGQGREQFF | TGTGCCAGCTCACCGGGACAGGGTAGAGAGCAGTTCTTC
TRBJ2-1 | TRBV11-1 | . | . | CASSLSSGDYNEQFF | TGTGCCAGCAGCCTCAGTAGCGGAGATTACAATGAGCAGTTCTTC
TRBJ1-2 | TRBV28 | . | . | CASSLLTNYGYTF | TGTGCCAGCAGTTTATTAACTAACTATGGCTACACCTTC
TRBJ1-3 | TRBV21-1 | . | . | CASSKVGKLYRSGNTIYF | TGTGCCAGCAGCAAAGTAGGTAAATTATACAGATCTGGAAACACCATATATTTT
TRBJ2-7 | TRBV13 | . | . | CASTRGQGRSYEQYF | TGTGCCAGCACTCGCGGGCAGGGGCGCTCCTACGAGCAGTACTTC
TRBJ1-5 | TRBV30 | . | . | CAWSDGYNQPQHF | TGTGCCTGGTCCGACGGGTACAATCAGCCCCAGCATTTT
TRBJ2-3 | TRBV7-9 | . | . | CASSLGGTTDTQYF | TGTGCCAGCAGCTTAGGCGGGACCACAGATACGCAGTATTTT
TRBJ1-3 | TRBV24-1 | . | TRBD1 | CATTRQGENTIYF | TGTGCCACCACCCGACAGGGGGAAAACACCATATATTTT
TRBJ1-5 | TRBV18 | . | . | CASSGAGGNQPQHF | TGTGCCAGCTCAGGGGCAGGGGGCAATCAGCCCCAGCATTTT
TRBJ1-5 | TRBV10-3 | . | . | CAISSAGDQPQHF | TGTGCCATCAGTTCGGCAGGGGACCAGCCCCAGCATTTT
TRBJ2-5 | TRBV30 | once | . | CAWSRQTQETQYF | TGTGCCTGGAGTAGACAGACCCAAGAGACCCAGTACTTC
TRBJ1-1 | TRBV18 | . | . | CASSPLSGRNTEAFF | TGTGCCAGCTCACCACTTTCAGGAAGGAACACTGAAGCTTTCTTT
TRBJ1-2 | TRBV15 | . | . | CATSRVGVKGDGYTF | TGTGCCACCAGCAGAGTCGGGGTTAAGGGGGATGGCTACACCTTC
TRBJ2-7 | TRBV6-5 | . | . | CASSIQGGGSYEQYF | TGTGCCAGCAGTATCCAGGGAGGAGGATCCTACGAGCAGTACTTC
TRBJ2-7 | TRBV28 | . | . | CASSPPPLYEQYF | TGTGCCAGCAGTCCGCCTCCCCTATACGAGCAGTACTTC
TRBJ2-3 | TRBV6-5 | . | . | CASSREITDTQYF | TGTGCCAGCAGCCGGGAGATCACAGATACGCAGTATTTT